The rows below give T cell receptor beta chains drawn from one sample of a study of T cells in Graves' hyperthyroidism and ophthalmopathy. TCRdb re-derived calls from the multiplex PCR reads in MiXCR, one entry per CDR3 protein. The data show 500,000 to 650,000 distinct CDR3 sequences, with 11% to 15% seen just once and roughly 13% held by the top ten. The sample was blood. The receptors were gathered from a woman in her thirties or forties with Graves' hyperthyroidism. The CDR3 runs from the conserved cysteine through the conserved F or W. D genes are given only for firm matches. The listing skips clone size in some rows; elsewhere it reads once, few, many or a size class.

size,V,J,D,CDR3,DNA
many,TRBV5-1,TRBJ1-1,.,CASSPLSNTPTEAFF,TGCGCCAGCAGCCCCCTTTCGAACACTCCCACTGAAGCTTTCTTT
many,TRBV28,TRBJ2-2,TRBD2,CASCSSGTSGPPGNTGELFF,TGTGCCAGCTGCTCCTCCGGGACTAGCGGGCCGCCAGGGAACACCGGGGAGCTGTTTTTT
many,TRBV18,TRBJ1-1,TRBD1,CASHRDRSTEAFF,TGTGCCAGCCACCGGGACAGGTCGACTGAAGCTTTCTTT
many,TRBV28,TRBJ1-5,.,CASTQTSTVLGWERTYSNQPQHF,TGTGCCAGCACTCAAACCAGTACGGTTTTAGGGTGGGAGCGAACTTATAGCAATCAGCCCCAGCATTTT
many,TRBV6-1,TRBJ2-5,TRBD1,CASRDRDRLKETQYF,TGTGCCAGCAGAGACCGGGACAGGCTAAAAGAGACCCAGTACTTC
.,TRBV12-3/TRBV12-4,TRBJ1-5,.,CASSSLTWGESQPQHF,TGTGCCAGCAGTTCGCTAACATGGGGGGAGAGTCAGCCCCAGCATTTT
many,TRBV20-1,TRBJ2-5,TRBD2,CSARVEGGPFIETQYF,TGCAGTGCTAGAGTTGAGGGAGGGCCTTTTATAGAGACCCAGTACTTC
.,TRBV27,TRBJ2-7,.,CASSPTVGGQYF,TGTGCCAGCAGTCCGACAGTCGGGGGGCAGTACTTC
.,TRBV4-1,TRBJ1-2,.,CASSYPLQGPRGYTF,TGCGCCAGCAGCTACCCACTCCAGGGGCCCAGGGGCTACACCTTC
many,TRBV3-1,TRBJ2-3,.,CASSQGAGTFTDTQYF,TGTGCCAGCAGCCAAGGGGCAGGGACTTTCACAGATACGCAGTATTTT
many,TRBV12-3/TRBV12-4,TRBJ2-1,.,CASSSLTANEQFF,TGTGCCAGCAGTTCCTTAACTGCCAATGAGCAGTTCTTC
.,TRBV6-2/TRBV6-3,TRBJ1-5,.,CASSYRGGNQPQHF,TGTGCCAGCAGTTACAGGGGTGGCAATCAGCCCCAGCATTTT
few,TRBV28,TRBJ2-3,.,CASSPGSADTQYF,TGTGCCAGCAGCCCCGGGTCGGCAGATACGCAGTATTTT
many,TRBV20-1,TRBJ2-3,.,CSASRGTDTQYF,TGCAGTGCTAGTCGGGGGACAGATACGCAGTATTTT
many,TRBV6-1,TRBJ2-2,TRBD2,CASDTGGGTNTGELFF,TGTGCCAGCGATACAGGCGGGGGGACGAACACCGGGGAGCTGTTTTTT
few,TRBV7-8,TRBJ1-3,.,CASSLEFWGRPSSGNTIYF,TGTGCCAGCAGCTTAGAGTTCTGGGGACGGCCTAGCTCTGGAAACACCATATATTTT
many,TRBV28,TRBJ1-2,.,CASSRELQRTYGYTF,TGTGCCAGCAGCCGGGAGCTCCAACGGACCTATGGCTACACCTTC
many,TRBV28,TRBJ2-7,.,CASSLSTETHEQYF,TGTGCCAGCAGTTTATCGACCGAAACCCACGAGCAGTACTTC
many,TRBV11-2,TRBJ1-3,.,CASSLVGQVETGAGNTIYF,TGTGCCAGCAGCTTAGTTGGACAAGTGGAGACGGGGGCTGGAAACACCATATATTTT
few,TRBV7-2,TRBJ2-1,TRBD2,CASSPRLAGGTDEQFF,TGTGCCAGCAGCCCCCGACTAGCGGGAGGGACGGATGAGCAGTTCTTC
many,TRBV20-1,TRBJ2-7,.,CSARDGQTTSYEQYF,TGCAGTGCTAGAGATGGACAGACAACCTCCTACGAGCAGTACTTC
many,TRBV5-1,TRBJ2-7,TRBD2,CASSFVPGLAEPTYEQYF,TGCGCCAGCAGCTTTGTCCCGGGACTAGCGGAACCAACCTACGAGCAGTACTTC
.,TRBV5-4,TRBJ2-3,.,CASSGDADTQYF,TGTGCCAGCAGCGGGGACGCAGATACGCAGTATTTT
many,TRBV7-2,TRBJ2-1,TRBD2,CASSLEGGRYNEQFF,TGTGCCAGCAGCTTAGAGGGCGGGAGGTACAATGAGCAGTTCTTC
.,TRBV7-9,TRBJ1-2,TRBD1,CASSFTGAYGYTF,TGTGCCAGCAGCTTCACAGGGGCCTATGGCTACACCTTC
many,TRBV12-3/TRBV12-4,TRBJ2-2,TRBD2,CASSLTSGLKGAGELFF,TGTGCCAGCAGTTTAACTAGCGGCCTAAAGGGGGCCGGGGAGCTGTTTTTT
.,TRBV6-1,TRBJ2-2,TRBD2,CASSSGLAGGKGGELFF,TGTGCCAGCAGTTCGGGACTAGCGGGAGGCAAGGGCGGGGAGCTGTTTTTT
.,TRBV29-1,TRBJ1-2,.,CSVDDGQFNYGYTF,TGCAGCGTTGACGATGGGCAATTTAACTATGGCTACACCTTC
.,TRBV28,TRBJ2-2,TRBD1,CASSLWTGSVTGELFF,TGTGCCAGCAGTCTATGGACAGGGTCGGTCACCGGGGAGCTGTTTTTT
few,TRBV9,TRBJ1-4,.,CASSVGGANEKLFF,TGTGCCAGCAGCGTAGGGGGGGCTAATGAAAAACTGTTTTTT
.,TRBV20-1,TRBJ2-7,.,CSATREYEQYF,TGCAGTGCAACACGAGAGTACGAGCAGTACTTC
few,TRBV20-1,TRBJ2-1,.,CSARSGFNNEQFF,TGCAGTGCTAGAAGCGGGTTCAACAATGAGCAGTTCTTC
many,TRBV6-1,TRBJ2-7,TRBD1,CASSEVNRGAYEQYF,TGTGCCAGCAGTGAAGTGAACAGGGGGGCCTACGAGCAGTACTTC
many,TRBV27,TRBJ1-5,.,CASSSTVNQPQHF,TGTGCCAGCAGTTCGACAGTCAACCAGCCCCAGCATTTT
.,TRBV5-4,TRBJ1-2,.,CASSKASRVINYGYTF,TGTGCCAGCAGCAAAGCGTCCAGAGTCATTAACTATGGCTACACCTTC
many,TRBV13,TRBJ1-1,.,CASSLGAAGYGITEAFF,TGTGCCAGCAGCTTAGGCGCGGCGGGGTACGGGATTACTGAAGCTTTCTTT
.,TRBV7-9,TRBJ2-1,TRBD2,CASSLVDLAGGPSDNEQFF,TGTGCCAGCAGCTTAGTCGACCTAGCGGGAGGGCCCAGCGACAATGAGCAGTTCTTC
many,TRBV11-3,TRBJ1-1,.,CASSQSGLNTEAFF,TGTGCCAGCAGCCAATCCGGGTTGAACACTGAAGCTTTCTTT
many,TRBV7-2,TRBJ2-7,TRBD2,CASSLGASGSKYEQYF,TGTGCCAGCAGCTTAGGGGCTAGCGGGAGTAAGTACGAGCAGTACTTC
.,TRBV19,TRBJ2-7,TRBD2,CASSERTPGGVIREQYF,TGTGCCAGTAGCGAAAGAACTCCCGGGGGGGTGATAAGAGAGCAGTACTTC
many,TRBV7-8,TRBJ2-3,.,CASSLDRDTASTDTQYF,TGTGCCAGCAGCTTAGATCGGGATACGGCTAGCACAGATACGCAGTATTTT
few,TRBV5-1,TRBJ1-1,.,CASSLVAGSGTEAFF,TGCGCCAGCAGCTTGGTTGCAGGCTCGGGCACTGAAGCTTTCTTT
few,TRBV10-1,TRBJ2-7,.,CASRTGSELYEQYF,TGCGCCAGCAGGACCGGGTCGGAACTCTACGAGCAGTACTTC
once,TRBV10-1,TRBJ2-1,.,CASRSIPDRERVDEQFF,TGCGCCAGCAGATCCATTCCTGACAGGGAGCGGGTCGATGAGCAGTTCTTC
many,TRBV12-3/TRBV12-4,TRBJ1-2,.,CASRRTDYGYTF,TGTGCCAGCAGAAGGACGGATTATGGCTACACCTTC
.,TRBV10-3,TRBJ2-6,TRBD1,CAISALQGARTGANVLTF,TGTGCCATCAGTGCCCTACAGGGGGCGAGGACTGGGGCCAACGTCCTGACTTTC
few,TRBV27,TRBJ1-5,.,CASSQRPNQPQHF,TGTGCCAGCAGTCAACGACCCAATCAGCCCCAGCATTTT
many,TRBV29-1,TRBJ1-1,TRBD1,CSVWDRAMAEAFF,TGCAGCGTATGGGACAGGGCTATGGCTGAAGCTTTCTTT
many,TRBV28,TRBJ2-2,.,CASSSPAGGELFF,TGTGCCAGCAGTTCCCCTGCTGGTGGGGAGCTGTTTTTT
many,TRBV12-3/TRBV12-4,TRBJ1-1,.,CASSRQPDGNTEAFF,TGTGCCAGCAGCCGACAGCCAGACGGGAACACTGAAGCTTTCTTT
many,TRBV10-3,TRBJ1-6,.,CAISEGSLGLASGGNSPLHF,TGTGCCATCAGTGAGGGGTCTCTCGGGTTGGCGTCGGGCGGTAATTCACCCCTCCACTTT
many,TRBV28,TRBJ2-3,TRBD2,CASSFGSGRAIRDTQYF,TGTGCCAGCAGTTTCGGGAGCGGGAGGGCCATACGAGATACGCAGTATTTT
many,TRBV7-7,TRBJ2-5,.,CASSRSGQETQYF,TGTGCTAGCAGCCGTTCGGGGCAAGAGACCCAGTACTTC